A selection of T cell receptor beta chains follows, all from one sample in a study of T cell responses to AZD1222 COVID-19 vaccine. TCRdb's table, derived via immunoSEQ multiplex PCR, lists solely in-frame clones and lacks some. Seen here are 120,000 or so clones, about 90% observed once, and the top ten hold 1.4% to 1.5%. The specimen was peripheral blood, collected on day 0 of AZD1222 vaccination. The receptors were gathered from an adult in good health. The CDR3 runs from the conserved cysteine through the conserved F or W. D genes are given only for firm matches. Clone size is not always given. Where it is, it says once, few, many or a class for expanded clones.

TRBV13,TRBJ2-7,TRBD2,NA,CASSLITSGGPYEQYF,TGTGCCAGCAGCTTAATAACTAGCGGGGGCCCCTACGAGCAGTACTTC
TRBV11-2,TRBJ1-2,TRBD1,NA,CASSPGQGEGGYTF,TGTGCCAGCAGCCCCGGACAGGGAGAGGGCGGCTACACCTTC
TRBV19,TRBJ1-2,TRBD1,NA,CASSQTGNYGYTF,TGTGCCAGTAGCCAGACAGGGAACTATGGCTACACCTTC
TRBV5-1,TRBJ1-2,NA,NA,CASTPSPLTGFGYTF,TGCGCCAGCACCCCCTCTCCTCTAACAGGGTTTGGCTACACCTTC
TRBV5-8,TRBJ1-6,NA,NA,CASSPTGSSYNSPLHF,TGTGCCAGCAGCCCCACAGGGAGCTCCTATAATTCACCCCTCCACTTT
TRBV27,TRBJ2-7,TRBD1,NA,CASSSLPGQGFDEQYF,TGTGCCAGCAGTTCCTTACCGGGACAGGGCTTCGACGAGCAGTACTTC
TRBV4-1,TRBJ1-6,NA,NA,CASSQISDLYESSYNSPLHF,TGCGCCAGCAGCCAAATTTCCGACCTATACGAAAGCTCCTATAATTCACCCCTCCACTTT
TRBV18,TRBJ2-7,TRBD1,NA,CASSRLPGQVLPSSYEQYF,TGTGCCAGCTCACGATTACCGGGACAGGTTTTACCCAGCTCCTACGAGCAGTACTTC
TRBV15,TRBJ1-4,NA,NA,CATSRVQEEKLFF,TGTGCCACCAGCAGAGTACAGGAGGAAAAACTGTTTTTT
TRBV6-5,TRBJ1-2,NA,NA,CASSTRNYGYTF,TGTGCCAGCAGTACCCGTAACTATGGCTACACCTTC
TRBV10-3,TRBJ2-2,TRBD2,once,CAISGASGGPRTGELFF,TGTGCCATCAGTGGTGCTAGCGGGGGTCCGAGGACCGGGGAGCTGTTTTTT
TRBV27,TRBJ2-3,NA,NA,CASSLFASDTQYF,TGTGCCAGCAGTTTATTTGCCTCAGATACGCAGTATTTT
TRBV11-1,TRBJ2-7,NA,NA,CASSLWDTGTYEQYF,TGTGCCAGCAGCTTATGGGACACGGGGACCTACGAGCAGTACTTC
TRBV5-5,TRBJ2-7,NA,NA,CASSLDPWSSYEQYF,TGTGCCAGCAGCTTGGACCCATGGAGCTCCTACGAGCAGTACTTC
TRBV7-2,TRBJ2-7,NA,NA,CASSPQHSLYEQYF,TGTGCCAGCAGCCCCCAGCACTCCCTCTACGAGCAGTACTTC
TRBV10-3,TRBJ2-7,TRBD2,few,CAITQGLAVPYEQYF,TGTGCCATAACCCAAGGGCTAGCGGTACCCTACGAGCAGTACTTC
TRBV5-1,TRBJ2-1,NA,NA,CASSSTASKASSEQFF,TGCGCCAGCAGCTCCACAGCTAGCAAAGCGTCCAGTGAGCAGTTCTTC